The entry below describes one T cell receptor (beta chain). TCRdb's copy holds only in-frame clones and misses some; the assay was immunoSEQ multiplex PCR. The sample records 70,000 to 95,000 clones, 87% being singletons. This sample is drawn from a study of glioma-infiltrating T cells after dendritic cell vaccination. As to time point: after dendritic cell vaccination, including at tumor progression/relapse. V lost 2 bases and J lost 3; bases outside the gene matches: 6. CDR1 and CDR2 from the germline V gene are MNHEY and SVGAGI. The CDR3 sequence is 16 residues long. Source: blood, taken after dendritic cell vaccination. This receptor was identified in a human donor with glioblastoma. The chain couples TRBV6-5 to TRBJ2-3; 9 nucleotides line up with TRBD1. The CDR3, as DNA: TGTGCCAGCAGTTACCGGACAGGGGTTCGGACAGATACGCAGTATTTT. As protein: CASSYRTGVRTDTQYF.